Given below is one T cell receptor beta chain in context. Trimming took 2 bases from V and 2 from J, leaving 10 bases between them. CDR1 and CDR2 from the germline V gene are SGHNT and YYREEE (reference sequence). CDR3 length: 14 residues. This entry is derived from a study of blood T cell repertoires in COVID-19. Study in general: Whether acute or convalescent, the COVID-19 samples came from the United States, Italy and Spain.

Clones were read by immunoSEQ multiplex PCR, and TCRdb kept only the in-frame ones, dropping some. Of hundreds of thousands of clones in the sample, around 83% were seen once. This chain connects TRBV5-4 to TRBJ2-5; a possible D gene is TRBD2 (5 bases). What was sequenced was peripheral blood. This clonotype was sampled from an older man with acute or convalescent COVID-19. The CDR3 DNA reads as TGTGCCAGCAGCTTAAACCGGGGACAAGAGACCCAGTACTTC. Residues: CASSLNRGQETQYF.